Presented here are 24 T cell receptor beta chains from one specimen sequenced in a study of CD8 T cells in Susac syndrome. An amount of RNA that ranged from roughly 0.5 to 1 ug was reverse transcribed with random hexamers. TCRdb itself ran the immunoSEQ multiplex PCR reads through MiXCR, one entry per CDR3 protein. The sample contains 130,000 or so distinct CDR3 sequences, roughly 96% of which appear only once. Sequencing was carried out using CD4+ T cells from PBMCs. The receptors were gathered from a human donor with multiple sclerosis.

The chain is built from TRBV7-2 and TRBJ2-5; D gene unclear. This CDR3 comprises 14 residues. V lost 1 base and J 4 bases, leaving 10 bases between the germline ends. CDR1 SGHTA and CDR2 FQGNSA come from the germline V gene. The chain's CDR3 is CASSLEPSVETQYF. CDR3 in DNA: TGTGCCAGCAGCTTAGAGCCCTCCGTAGAGACCCAGTACTTC.

This chain uses TRBV7-6 with TRBJ2-3, with 7 bases lining up with TRBD2. The V segment lost 3 bases and the J segment 6 bases; nucleotides outside the gene matches: 9. This CDR3 spans 15 amino acids. CDR1 is SGHVS, CDR2 FNYEAQ, per germline. The CDR3: CASSLSWGGDDTQYF. As DNA, the CDR3 is TGTGCCAGCAGCTTGAGTTGGGGGGGAGACGATACGCAGTATTTT.

The chain employs TRBV11-2 and TRBJ2-7; 7 bases agree with TRBD1. Germline values: CDR1 SGHAT, CDR2 FQNNGV. There are 13 residues in the CDR3. The trim removed 6 bases at V and 4 bases at J, leaving 6 bases unmatched. The DNA of the CDR3 is TGTGCCAGCAGGGGGGACAGAGAGTACGAGCAGTACTTC. It encodes CASRGDREYEQYF. Based on the CDR3 plus reference TRBV11-2 and TRBJ2-7, the full variable domain is EAGVAQSPRYKIIEKRQSVAFWCNPISGHATLYWYQQILGQGPKLLIQFQNNGVVDDSQLPKDRFSAERLKGVDSTLKIQPAKLEDSAVYLCASRGDREYEQYFGPGTRLTVT.

V usage is TRBV7-8 and J usage is TRBJ1-1, with unresolved D. Trimming cost V 8 bases and J 0 bases, with 16 bases left between them. Per germline, CDR1 SGHVS and CDR2 FQNEAQ. The CDR3 is 15 amino acids. The CDR3 loop reads CASRPAVNMNTEAFF. The CDR3 DNA sequence: TGTGCCAGCCGCCCCGCGGTAAACATGAACACTGAAGCTTTCTTT.

The chain combines TRBV29-1 with TRBJ2-1; TRBD1 agrees at 8 bases. The germline CDR1 and CDR2 sequences are SQVTM and ANQGSEA. Germline trimming cut 0 bases from V and 7 bases from J; bases unmatched to any gene: 8. The CDR3 loop spans 15 amino acids. The CDR3: CSVEDGQGARNEQFF. The CDR3 DNA is TGCAGCGTTGAAGATGGCCAGGGGGCTCGGAATGAGCAGTTCTTC.

The chain is built from TRBV29-1 and TRBJ2-7; the D gene could be TRBD1 or TRBD2 (6 bases each). CDR1 and CDR2 (germline): SQVTM, ANQGSEA. The CDR3 consists of 16 residues. Trimming took off 0 bases at V and 0 bases at J, with 15 bases between the two ends. The CDR3 protein is CSVEEFRGPSSYEQYF. DNA for the CDR3: TGCAGCGTTGAAGAGTTCCGGGGGCCAAGCTCCTACGAGCAGTACTTC.

This clonotype has only a few counts. This chain uses TRBV30 with TRBJ1-4; perhaps TRBD1 as D (6 bases). The CDR3 sequence is 14 residues long. The V gene lost 4 bases and the J gene lost 2 bases, with 11 bases spanning the gap. Germline V lookup: CDR1 GTSNPN, CDR2 SVGIG (reference sequence). CDR3 residues: CAWNRAATNEKLFF. In DNA form, the CDR3 reads TGTGCCTGGAACAGGGCGGCTACTAATGAAAAACTGTTTTTT.

The J gene is TRBJ2-5, the V gene TRBV25-1; D may be TRBD1 (6 bases). The CDR3 totals 13 residues. The germline V gene has CDR1 MGHDK and CDR2 SYGVNS. V lost 6 bases and J 4 bases, leaving 12 bases between the germline ends. In DNA form, the CDR3 reads TGTGCCAGCAGCTCCCAGGGGCGAGAGACCCAGTACTTC. Translated: CASSSQGRETQYF.

The chain uses TRBV20-1 and TRBJ1-6; maybe TRBD1 (6 bases). Germline V gene data show CDR1 as DFQATT and CDR2 as SNEGSKA (reference sequence). V was pared by 5 bases and J by 8 bases, with 13 bases between. The CDR3 covers 13 residues. The CDR3 loop is CSAQQGVYSPLHF. CDR3 sequence (DNA): TGCAGTGCTCAACAGGGTGTATATTCACCCCTCCACTTT.

The table lists this clonotype with a count of one. J is TRBJ2-1 and V is TRBV20-1; tentative D call: TRBD2 (6 bases). The CDR3 contains 15 residues. Looked up from germline, CDR1 is DFQATT and CDR2 is SNEGSKA (reference sequence). V dropped 4 bases and J dropped 5 bases, with 18 bases sitting between them. The CDR3 DNA is TGCAGTGCTACGGATCGGGGGAGTAGACACAATGAGCAGTTCTTC. This translates into CSATDRGSRHNEQFF.

The rearrangement joins TRBV12-3 or TRBV12-4 to TRBJ2-3; TRBD2 agrees at 7 bases. CDR3 size: 15 residues. V shed 3 bases, J shed 2 bases, and the junction held 5 bases outside the gene matches. DNA for the CDR3: TGTGCCAGCAGTTTTGAGGGACTACCCACAGATACGCAGTATTTT. This codes for CASSFEGLPTDTQYF.

This chain links TRBV12-3 or TRBV12-4 with TRBJ2-5; TRBD2 aligns across 7 bases. J was trimmed by 4 bases and V by 0 bases; bases with no gene match: 2. This CDR3 is built from 14 residues. The CDR3 DNA sequence: TGTGCCAGCAGTTTAGCGACTAGCTTAGAGACCCAGTACTTC. Protein: CASSLATSLETQYF.

The CDR3 sequence is CAWLRTGYTDTQYF. The CDR3 nucleotides are TGTGCCTGGTTAAGGACAGGCTACACAGATACGCAGTATTTT. This chain joins TRBV30 and TRBJ2-3, with 7 bases lining up with TRBD1. V dropped 5 bases and J dropped 2; count of bases not matched to a gene: 7. The germline V gene encodes CDR1 GTSNPN and CDR2 SVGIG (reference sequence). CDR3 length: 14 residues.

The V and J genes are TRBV20-1 and TRBJ2-1; possibly TRBD2 for D (5 bases). Looked up from germline, CDR1 is DFQATT and CDR2 is SNEGSKA (reference sequence). The CDR3 is 11 residues long. V gave up 4 bases and J gave up 6 bases, with 7 bases separating them. In DNA, the CDR3 is TGCAGTGCTACTAGCTTCAATGAGCAGTTCTTC. It is translated as CSATSFNEQFF.

This chain links TRBV7-3 with TRBJ2-5; D might be TRBD1 (6 bases). Trimming took off 2 bases at V and 2 bases at J, with 12 bases between the two ends. The CDR3 has 15 amino acids. CDR1 and CDR2 from the germline V gene are SGHTA and FQGTGA. In nucleotides, the CDR3 is TGTGCCAGCAGCTTACAGGGGTTATATCAAGAGACCCAGTACTTC. Protein: CASSLQGLYQETQYF.

This chain joins TRBV20-1 and TRBJ2-7, with TRBD2 identical over 8 bases. V shed 0 bases and J 4 bases; nucleotides not matched to a gene: 11. Germline values: CDR1 DFQATT, CDR2 SNEGSKA (reference sequence). CDR3 size: 16 residues. The CDR3 protein is CSARDSGGSGEYEQYF. The CDR3 DNA is TGCAGTGCTAGAGATTCTGGTGGTAGCGGGGAGTACGAGCAGTACTTC.

V is TRBV28 and J is TRBJ2-1; 14 bases are shared with TRBD2. Germline values: CDR1 MDHEN, CDR2 SYDVKM. This CDR3 has 16 residues. V shed 7 bases and J 5 bases; nucleotides not matched to a gene: 7. The CDR3 DNA reads as TGTGCCAGCACACCGGGACTAGCGGGAGTCAACAATGAGCAGTTCTTC. Translation gives CASTPGLAGVNNEQFF.

The J gene is TRBJ1-1, the V gene TRBV29-1; 7 nucleotides line up with TRBD1. J lost 0 bases, V lost 7 bases, and 5 bases had no gene match. Germline V gives CDR1 SQVTM, CDR2 ANQGSEA. The CDR3 totals 13 residues. The CDR3 DNA is TGCAGCGGAAGGACAGGCATGAACACTGAAGCTTTCTTT. This codes for CSGRTGMNTEAFF.

The CDR3 protein is CSGSLGEKLFF. The CDR3 DNA sequence: TGCAGCGGGTCCCTGGGGGAAAAACTGTTTTTT. This rearrangement joins TRBV29-1 to TRBJ1-4; unclear D gene. Trimming left V 7 bases short and J 8 bases short, with 11 bases between. The CDR3 sequence is 11 residues long. Germline V gene lookup returns CDR1 SQVTM and CDR2 ANQGSEA.

This sequence joins TRBV4-3 and TRBJ2-7; 10 bases line up with TRBD2. CDR1 and CDR2 from the germline V gene are LGHNA and YSLEER. Trimming removed 6 bases from V and 5 bases from J; junction bases left unmatched: 7. This CDR3 has 14 amino acids. The DNA for the CDR3 is TGCGCCAGCAGTCTGAGCGGGGGGGCGGACGAGCAGTACTTC. It is translated as CASSLSGGADEQYF.

Turning to this clonotype: An end of the junction differs from the germline gene, which may be a read error. This chain joins TRBV5-4 and TRBJ2-5; D remains ambiguous. The CDR3 consists of 12 residues. CDR1 and CDR2 from the germline V gene are SGHNT and YYREEE (reference sequence). This CDR3 is CASRAPLEAEDF. For the CDR3, the DNA is TGTGCCAGCAGGGCGCCGTTGGAAGCCGAAGACTTC.

The chain joins TRBV6-5 to TRBJ2-6, with a possible D match to TRBD2 (5 bases). CDR1 MNHEY and CDR2 SVGAGI come from the germline V gene. Between the trimmed V and J ends, which lost 6 bases and 4 bases, there was a span of 10 bases. This CDR3 is built from 14 residues. The CDR3 nucleotides are TGTGCCAGCAGCGGGGTCGCGGGGGCCAACGTCCTGACTTTC. Its protein product is CASSGVAGANVLTF.

The V gene is TRBV20-1, the J gene TRBJ1-1, with a tentative D call TRBD1 (6 bases). The CDR3 has 14 amino acids. Germline V CDR1 and CDR2: DFQATT, SNEGSKA (reference sequence). The ends were cut back, 0 bases at V and 5 bases at J, with 13 bases in the middle. This CDR3 reads CSARDRGKGTEAFF. In DNA, the CDR3 is TGCAGTGCTAGAGATAGGGGGAAGGGTACTGAAGCTTTCTTT.

V and J are TRBV7-9 and TRBJ1-2; D unresolved. The CDR3 spans 13 residues. CDR1 SEHNR and CDR2 FQNEAQ come from the germline V gene (reference sequence). Trimming stripped 5 bases from V and 7 bases from J, with 14 bases between. DNA of the CDR3: TGTGCCAGCAGCGATCGGAACCGCGCTGGCTACACCTTC. This translates into CASSDRNRAGYTF. The full variable domain, completed using reference TRBV7-9 and TRBJ1-2, is DTGVSQNPRHKITKRGQNVTFRCDPISEHNRLYWYRQTLGQGPEFLTYFQNEAQLEKSRLLSDRFSAERPKGSFSTLEIQRTEQGDSAMYLCASSDRNRAGYTFGSGTRLTVV.